A single sample gave rise to the 25 T cell receptor beta chains below, sequenced in a study of blood T cell repertoires in COVID-19. TCRdb's copy holds only in-frame clones and misses some; the assay was immunoSEQ multiplex PCR. The table lists under 150,000 clones, 84% of them singletons, with over 7.5% in the top ten. Specimen: peripheral blood. The source of these receptors is a woman aged 40 to 50 with acute or convalescent COVID-19.

V and J are TRBV30 and TRBJ2-3; TRBD2 aligns across 11 bases. The CDR3 runs 18 residues. Germline CDR1 reads GTSNPN; CDR2 reads SVGIG (reference sequence). With 7 bases clipped from V and 0 bases from J, the junction kept 15 bases outside the gene matches. The CDR3 sequence: CASRHSGGAKASTDTQYF. Here the CDR3 DNA reads TGTGCCTCCCGTCATAGCGGGGGGGCGAAAGCTAGCACAGATACGCAGTATTTT.

The V and J genes are TRBV15 and TRBJ1-1; 7 positions agree with TRBD1. Per the germline V gene, CDR1 is LNHNV and CDR2 is YYDKDF (reference sequence). CDR3 length equals 16 residues. Trimming removed 2 bases from V and 1 base from J; junction bases left unmatched: 7. The DNA for the CDR3 is TGTGCCACCAGCAGATCGAGTGGGACAGCGAACACTGAAGCTTTCTTT. Encoded protein: CATSRSSGTANTEAFF.

The gene calls are TRBV7-2 and TRBJ2-7, with TRBD2 as a possible D gene (6 bases). Germline V lookup: CDR1 SGHTA, CDR2 FQGNSA. CDR3 length: 14 residues. V was cut by 4 bases and J by 3 bases, with 13 bases left in between. The CDR3, as DNA: TGTGCCAGCAGCTCCGGGACTTGGAGCTACGAGCAGTACTTC. This gives the protein CASSSGTWSYEQYF.

This clone was counted once. This chain connects TRBV6-5 to TRBJ1-1; 9 nucleotides agree with TRBD1. J gave up 8 bases and V 6 bases, and 7 bases lay outside the gene matches. The germline V gene encodes CDR1 MNHEY and CDR2 SVGAGI. The CDR3 runs 13 residues. The CDR3 DNA sequence: TGTGCCAGCAGACAAACAGGGGGCCGGGAAGCTTTCTTT. Protein sequence: CASRQTGGREAFF.

The V gene is TRBV4-1, the J gene TRBJ2-6, with 8 bases aligning to TRBD1. Germline assignment: CDR1 MGHRA and CDR2 YSYEKL. CDR3 length equals 18 residues. V shed 1 base and J 0 bases; nucleotides not matched to a gene: 5. CDR3 residues: CASSQGTGTGSGANVLTF. Written as DNA, the CDR3 is TGCGCCAGCAGCCAAGGGACAGGGACAGGCTCTGGGGCCAACGTCCTGACTTTC.

This chain joins TRBV3-1 (or the pseudogene TRBV3-2) and TRBJ1-2, with 8 positions matching TRBD1. Germline CDR1 reads LGHDT; CDR2 reads YNNKEL (reference sequence). V shed 1 base and J 1 base; nucleotides not matched to a gene: 2. CDR3 length equals 15 residues. The CDR3: CASSQGTGINYGYTF. CDR3 in DNA: TGTGCCAGCAGCCAAGGGACAGGGATTAACTATGGCTACACCTTC.

This clone was seen only a few times. J is TRBJ1-6 and V is TRBV19, with TRBD1 matching over 10 bases. CDR3 length: 16 amino acids. The V gene's germline CDR1 is LNHDA and CDR2 SQIVND (reference sequence). The junction had 5 bases not matched to a gene; V was cut back by 1 base and J by 8 bases. CDR3 protein: CASSIAKDRGDSPLHF. The CDR3 region has the DNA TGTGCCAGTAGTATAGCCAAGGACAGGGGGGATTCACCCCTCCACTTT. The complete variable domain, with remaining parts taken from reference TRBV19 and TRBJ1-6, reads DGGITQSPKYLFRKEGQNVTLSCEQNLNHDAMYWYRQDPGQGLRLIYYSQIVNDFQKGDIAEGYSVSREKKESFPLTVTSAQKNPTAFYLCASSIAKDRGDSPLHFGNGTRLTVT.

The chain is built from TRBV3-1 (or the pseudogene TRBV3-2) and TRBJ1-1; D gene uncertain. Germline CDR1 LGHDT, CDR2 YNNKEL (reference sequence). With 0 bases removed from V and 4 bases from J, the gap between germline ends came to 9 bases. CDR3 length equals 14 residues. CDR3 DNA sequence: TGTGCCAGCAGCCAAGAGCGACGGGTCACTGAAGCTTTCTTT. Residues: CASSQERRVTEAFF.

This rearrangement joins TRBV11-2 to TRBJ2-7; possible D gene TRBD1, 5 bases. The CDR3 contains 15 residues. Germline V CDR1 and CDR2: SGHAT, FQNNGV. Deletions cut 1 base from V and 0 bases from J, with 10 bases between. Here the CDR3 reads CASSLAPGPSYEQYF. DNA of the CDR3: TGTGCCAGCAGCTTAGCCCCAGGGCCCTCCTACGAGCAGTACTTC.

The V and J genes are TRBV2 and TRBJ1-5; 8 bases match TRBD1. This CDR3 is built from 16 residues. CDR1 is SNHLY and CDR2 is FYNNEI in the germline V gene. After removal of 4 bases from V and 2 bases from J, the junction contained 7 bases not matched to a gene. The CDR3 spells CASSASLTGGNQPQHF. CDR3 nucleotides: TGTGCCAGCAGTGCCTCCCTGACAGGGGGCAATCAGCCCCAGCATTTT.

This sequence joins TRBV6-5 and TRBJ1-2; 10 positions agree with TRBD1. This CDR3 has 16 residues. V gave up 2 bases and J gave up 4 bases; unmatched junction bases: 7. Germline-derived CDR1 and CDR2 are MNHEY and SVGAGI. CDR3 DNA: TGTGCCAGCAGTTACGGGGTGACAGGGGGCCTCTATGGCTACACCTTC. Its translation is CASSYGVTGGLYGYTF.

This sequence joins TRBV7-7 and TRBJ2-1; 8 positions agree with TRBD2. The CDR3 consists of 14 residues. Germline loops: CDR1 SSHAT, CDR2 FNYEAQ (reference sequence). The ends lost 2 bases at V and 6 bases at J; junction bases unmatched: 3. The CDR3 DNA is TGTGCCAGCAGCTTAACGGGGGGGCTCAATGAGCAGTTCTTC. It specifies CASSLTGGLNEQFF.

The chain links TRBV18 to TRBJ1-4; TRBD1 matches at 8 bases. The J segment lost 10 bases and the V segment lost 2 bases, leaving 9 bases of the junction unmatched. Germline V gives CDR1 KGHSH, CDR2 LQKENI. The CDR3 runs 15 residues. The CDR3 nucleotides read TGTGCCAGCTCACCAGCGAGACAGGGGCAAGGAAAACTGTTTTTT. Its protein product is CASSPARQGQGKLFF.

This sequence joins TRBV18 and TRBJ1-2, with D hard to call. The CDR3 loop spans 15 amino acids. The V and J ends lost 4 bases and 8 bases respectively, with 20 bases between them. Germline lookup yields CDR1 KGHSH and CDR2 LQKENI. This CDR3 is CASSLREERARGYTF. The DNA for the CDR3 is TGTGCCAGCTCACTACGAGAGGAGCGAGCTAGGGGCTACACCTTC.

This sequence joins TRBV10-3 and TRBJ1-2; no reliable D call. The CDR3 consists of 13 residues. The germline gives CDR1 ENHRY, CDR2 SYGVKD. V lost 4 bases and J lost 3, with 9 bases in between. The CDR3 region is CAISVAGDYGYTF. The CDR3, as DNA: TGTGCCATCAGTGTGGCCGGGGACTATGGCTACACCTTC.

The chain joins TRBV6-1 to TRBJ1-5; 7 positions agree with TRBD1. The V gene end was trimmed by 3 bases and the J gene end by 3 bases; junction bases not matched to a gene: 5. The CDR3 length is 15 residues. Germline CDR1 is MNHNS and CDR2 is SASEGT. The CDR3 spells CASSETGRYNQPQHF. CDR3 bases: TGTGCCAGCAGTGAGACAGGGAGATACAATCAGCCCCAGCATTTT.

The chain carries TRBV7-9 and TRBJ2-7; 7 bases map to TRBD1. With 5 bases clipped from V and 3 bases from J, the junction kept 10 bases outside the gene matches. The CDR3 length is 15 residues. The V gene's germline CDR1 is SEHNR and CDR2 FQNEAQ (reference sequence). The CDR3, as DNA: TGTGCCAGCAGCCCAACCGGGACAGTAGACTACGAGCAGTACTTC. This encodes CASSPTGTVDYEQYF.

V usage is TRBV10-3 and J usage is TRBJ2-5, with TRBD2 matching 14 bases. CDR1 is ENHRY, CDR2 SYGVKD, per germline. Unmatched junction bases numbered 11, after V lost 11 bases and J lost 3 bases. The CDR3 contains 16 residues. CDR3 DNA sequence: TGTGCCTCCGGACTAGCGGGGGGATCCATTGAAGAGACCCAGTACTTC. It yields the protein CASGLAGGSIEETQYF.

This clone has only a few counts. The CDR3 sequence is CASSRGQDASPTEAFF. CDR3 DNA: TGTGCCAGCAGCCGAGGGCAGGACGCTTCGCCCACTGAAGCTTTCTTT. The gene calls are TRBV4-2 and TRBJ1-1, with no clear D. The CDR3 loop spans 16 amino acids. V was clipped by 4 bases and J by 4 bases, with 19 bases between them. CDR1 and CDR2 from the germline V gene are LGHNA and YNFKEQ.

V usage is TRBV3-1 (or the pseudogene TRBV3-2) and J usage is TRBJ1-2; 7 bases line up with TRBD1. The germline gives CDR1 LGHDT, CDR2 YNNKEL (reference sequence). The V gene end was trimmed by 4 bases and the J gene end by 7 bases; junction bases not matched to a gene: 12. The CDR3 runs 15 residues. CDR3 DNA sequence: TGTGCCAGCAGCCTTGATCCGGAGGGGGCGGGTGGCTACACCTTC. Residues: CASSLDPEGAGGYTF.

The chain couples TRBV5-8 to TRBJ1-3; no clear D gene. The CDR3 contains 16 residues. The germline V gene has CDR1 SGHTS and CDR2 YDEGEE. The V end lost 5 bases, the J end lost 2 bases, and 17 bases lay between the germline ends. The CDR3, as DNA: TGTGCCAGCAGTCCGGGAAACCTGCTCGCTGGAAACACCATATATTTT. Encoded protein: CASSPGNLLAGNTIYF.

The V gene is TRBV5-4, the J gene TRBJ2-7; 10 positions match TRBD1. CDR1 SGHNT and CDR2 YYREEE come from the germline V gene (reference sequence). Trimming took 5 bases from V and 3 from J; bases not matched to a gene: 8. The CDR3 runs to 15 residues. CDR3 bases: TGTGCCAGCAGTTTGTGGGACAGGGGCAGCTACGAGCAGTACTTC. It is translated as CASSLWDRGSYEQYF.

For the CDR3, the DNA is TGTGCCAGCAGCTACGCAGGAGGCCTCGGTAACTATGGCTACACCTTC. This translates into CASSYAGGLGNYGYTF. This chain joins TRBV7-2 and TRBJ1-2; D gene uncertain. This CDR3 is built from 16 residues. Germline V CDR1 and CDR2: SGHTA, FQGNSA. V shed 4 bases and J shed 1 base, with 16 bases lying between them. The full variable domain, in which reference TRBV7-2 and TRBJ1-2 provide the parts outside the CDR3, is GAGVSQSPSNKVTEKGKDVELRCDPISGHTALYWYRQSLGQGLEFLIYFQGNSAPDKSGLPSDRFSAERTGGSVSTLTIQRTQQEDSAVYLCASSYAGGLGNYGYTFGSGTRLTVV.

V gene TRBV7-8 combines with J gene TRBJ2-2; D might be TRBD1 (6 bases). CDR1 is SGHVS and CDR2 is FQNEAQ in the germline V gene. Trimming removed 5 bases at V and 3 bases at J, with 10 bases between. The CDR3 consists of 14 residues. CDR3 nucleotide sequence: TGTGCCAGCAGCCAAGGACAGTACACCGGGGAGCTGTTTTTT. Its protein product is CASSQGQYTGELFF.

This clone was observed many times. This CDR3 reads CASSPRQSGGGYTF. Here the CDR3 DNA reads TGTGCCAGCAGCCCCCGACAGTCTGGGGGGGGCTACACCTTC. The chain links TRBV2 to TRBJ1-2; maybe TRBD1 (5 bases). Germline V gene sequence: CDR1 SNHLY, CDR2 FYNNEI. The germline V and J ends were trimmed by 6 bases and 8 bases, with 19 bases remaining between them. This CDR3 has 14 residues.